The next 9 T cell receptor beta chains were all read from a single sample in a study of early T cells in non-severe SARS-CoV-2 infection. In TCRdb, the 5' RACE reads were re-called with MiXCR into one record per CDR3 protein. The top ten clones hold 4.1% of a sample with tens of thousands of distinct CDR3 sequences, approximately 16% of them seen once. Sequences were derived from whole blood, sampled at baseline. The receptors were sampled from an adult who was a healthcare worker with PCR-confirmed SARS-CoV-2 infection or an uninfected control (not recorded which).

The CDR3 DNA follows: TGTGCCAGCAGTGATCAGGGTACAAAAAACATTCAGTACTTC. It yields the protein CASSDQGTKNIQYF. The rearrangement joins TRBV28 to TRBJ2-4, with D maybe TRBD1 (5 bases). This CDR3 spans 14 amino acids. V was cut by 5 bases and J by 4 bases, with 12 bases left in between. CDR1 is MDHEN, CDR2 SYDVKM, per germline.

The genes are TRBV7-8 and TRBJ2-7; 9 bases map to TRBD1. J gave up 6 bases and V 5 bases, and 2 bases lay outside the gene matches. This CDR3 has 12 residues. Germline V CDR1 and CDR2: SGHVS, FQNEAQ. The DNA for the CDR3 is TGTGCCAGCAGCCGGGACAGGGCCGAGCAGTACTTC. It yields the protein CASSRDRAEQYF.

The rearrangement uses TRBV20-1 and TRBJ2-1; 8 bases line up with TRBD2. The ends lost 6 bases at V and 8 bases at J; junction bases unmatched: 21. The CDR3 totals 17 residues. The germline gives CDR1 DFQATT, CDR2 SNEGSKA (reference sequence). This CDR3 reads CSATGSGLEFTSDEQFF. The CDR3 DNA reads as TGCAGTGCCACCGGCTCGGGACTAGAATTTACGTCTGATGAGCAGTTCTTC.

This clonotype has just a few counts. CDR3 sequence (DNA): TGCGCCAGCAGACCCACAGGGGTCACCTACGAGCAGTACTTC. This sequence encodes CASRPTGVTYEQYF. This chain links TRBV10-2 with TRBJ2-7, with 7 bases identical to TRBD1. The CDR3 extends over 14 amino acids. Germline values: CDR1 WSHSY, CDR2 SAAADI. The J segment lost 2 bases and the V segment lost 6 bases, leaving 7 bases of the junction unmatched.

This CDR3 reads CASSLTSGGDYEQYF. Written as DNA, the CDR3 is TGTGCCAGCAGCCTCACTAGCGGGGGGGATTACGAGCAGTACTTC. V and J are TRBV11-1 and TRBJ2-7; TRBD2 agrees at 13 bases. The CDR3 runs to 15 residues. After removal of 5 bases from V and 4 bases from J, the junction contained 5 bases not matched to a gene. Per the germline V gene, CDR1 is SGHAT and CDR2 is FQDESV (reference sequence).

This chain connects TRBV12-3 or TRBV12-4 to TRBJ2-2; 10 positions match TRBD2. After removal of 3 bases from V and 4 bases from J, the junction contained 2 bases not matched to a gene. The CDR3 is 15 amino acids. CDR3 nucleotide sequence: TGTGCCAGCAGTTTGAGCGGGAGGGTCACCGGGGAGCTGTTTTTT. This codes for CASSLSGRVTGELFF.

This clonotype has ten or more counts. V gene TRBV14 combines with J gene TRBJ2-3; maybe TRBD2 (6 bases). The CDR3 is 16 residues long. The germline V gene has CDR1 SGHDN and CDR2 FVKESK. Between the trimmed V and J ends, which lost 4 bases and 3 bases, there was a span of 17 bases. The CDR3 spells CASSPLPGSRTDTQYF. In nucleotides, the CDR3 is TGTGCCAGCAGCCCCCTCCCCGGGAGTAGGACAGATACGCAGTATTTT.

V is TRBV4-1 and J is TRBJ1-2; tentatively, D is TRBD1 (5 bases). Between the trimmed V and J ends, which lost 6 bases and 5 bases, there was a span of 16 bases. Germline V CDR1 and CDR2: MGHRA, YSYEKL. CDR3 length equals 14 residues. The CDR3 spells CASSLGDSDYGYTF. CDR3 sequence (DNA): TGCGCCAGCAGTTTAGGGGATTCGGATTATGGCTACACCTTC.

Only a few counts were recorded for this clonotype. V is TRBV4-1 and J is TRBJ2-1; 7 bases are shared with TRBD2. CDR1 is MGHRA and CDR2 is YSYEKL in the germline V gene. V trimming: 1 base; J trimming: 8 bases; junction bases outside the gene matches: 8. CDR3 length: 15 residues. CDR3 residues: CASSQVAGALDEQFF. The CDR3 DNA sequence: TGCGCCAGCAGCCAAGTAGCGGGTGCTTTGGATGAGCAGTTCTTC.